This paragraph reports one T cell receptor (beta chain). What it binds is not known. The germline gene is not matched at one end of the junction; a read error may be the cause. Then a second PCR, running roughly 7 to 11 cycles, was carried out with a sample-barcoded 5' primer and a J-beta primer mix. Each sample provided no less than 2.5 million CDR3-containing paired-end reads. TCRdb reanalysed the 5' RACE reads using MiXCR and keeps one entry per CDR3 protein. The sample includes roughly 1,800,000 distinct CDR3 sequences, less than 50% of them seen just once. The CDR3 length is 16 residues. Looked up from germline, CDR1 is LGHNA and CDR2 is YSLEER. The sample originates from a study of blood T cells in healthy people across ages. With each sample, at least 5.5 micrograms of total RNA were extracted. Study-wide results and limits: Higher diversity and more naive CD4+ cells were features of long-lived donors, compared to aged donors.

This receptor was obtained from a woman aged 40 to 50 in good health. This chain uses TRBV4-3 with TRBJ2-3; a possible D gene is TRBD2 (6 bases). The sequenced sample was blood. This CDR3 reads CTSSQDHAGTRNTQYF. CDR3 coding DNA: TGCACCAGCAGCCAAGATCATGCGGGGACGAGAAATACGCAGTATTTT.